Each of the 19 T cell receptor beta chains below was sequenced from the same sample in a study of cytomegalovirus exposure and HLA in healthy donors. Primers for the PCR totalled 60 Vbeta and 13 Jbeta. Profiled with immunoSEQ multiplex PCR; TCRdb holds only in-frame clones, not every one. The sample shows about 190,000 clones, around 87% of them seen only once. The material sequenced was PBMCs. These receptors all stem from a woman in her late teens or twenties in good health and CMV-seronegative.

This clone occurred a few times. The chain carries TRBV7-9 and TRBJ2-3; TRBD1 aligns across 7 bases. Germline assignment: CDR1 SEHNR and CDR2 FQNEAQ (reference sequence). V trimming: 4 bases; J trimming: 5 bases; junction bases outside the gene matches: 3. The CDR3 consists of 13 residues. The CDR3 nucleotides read TGTGCCAGCAGCTGGAACAGGGGAGATACGCAGTATTTT. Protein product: CASSWNRGDTQYF.

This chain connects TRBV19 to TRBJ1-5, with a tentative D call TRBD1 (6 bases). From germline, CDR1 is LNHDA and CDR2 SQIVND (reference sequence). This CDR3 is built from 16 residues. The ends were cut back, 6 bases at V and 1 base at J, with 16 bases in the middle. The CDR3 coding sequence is TGTGCCAGTAGCGCCAGGGGTAGGGGGAGCAATCAGCCCCAGCATTTT. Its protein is CASSARGRGSNQPQHF.

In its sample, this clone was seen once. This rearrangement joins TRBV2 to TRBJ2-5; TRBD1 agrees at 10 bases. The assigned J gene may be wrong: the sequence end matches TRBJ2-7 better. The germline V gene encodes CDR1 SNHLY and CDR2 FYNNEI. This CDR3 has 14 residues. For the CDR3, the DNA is TGTGCCAGCACCTTGGACAGGGGGAGATACGAGCAGTACTTC. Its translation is CASTLDRGRYEQYF.

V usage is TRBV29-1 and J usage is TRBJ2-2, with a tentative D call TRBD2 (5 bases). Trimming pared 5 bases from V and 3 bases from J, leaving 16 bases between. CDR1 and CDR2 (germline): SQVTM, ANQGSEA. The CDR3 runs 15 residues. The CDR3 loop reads CSVRGSSDDTGELFF. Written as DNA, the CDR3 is TGCAGCGTTAGAGGGAGCTCCGATGACACCGGGGAGCTGTTTTTT.

This CDR3 reads CASSPRDRENYGYTF. In nucleotides, the CDR3 is TGTGCCAGCAGCCCCCGGGACAGGGAGAACTATGGCTACACCTTC. This rearrangement joins TRBV9 to TRBJ1-2, with 9 bases identical to TRBD1. After removal of 4 bases from V and 2 bases from J, the junction contained 6 bases not matched to a gene. The CDR3 consists of 15 residues. The germline gives CDR1 SGDLS, CDR2 YYNGEE.

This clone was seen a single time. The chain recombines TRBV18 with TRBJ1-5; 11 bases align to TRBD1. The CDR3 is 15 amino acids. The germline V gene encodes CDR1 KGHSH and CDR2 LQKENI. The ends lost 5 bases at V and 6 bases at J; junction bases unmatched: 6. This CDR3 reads CASSGTGGGTQPQHF. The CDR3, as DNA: TGTGCCAGCTCAGGGACAGGGGGAGGAACTCAGCCCCAGCATTTT.

The CDR3 region has the DNA TGTGCCAGCAGCCGCTCGGCAGGGAATTTTGGCTACACCTTC. Translated, it gives CASSRSAGNFGYTF. V usage is TRBV7-9 and J usage is TRBJ1-2; TRBD1 is a possible D gene (5 bases). CDR3 length equals 14 residues. V was trimmed by 5 bases and J by 7 bases, leaving 17 bases between them. Germline values: CDR1 SEHNR, CDR2 FQNEAQ (reference sequence).

CDR3 in amino acids: CASSGQHNSPLHF. DNA for the CDR3: TGTGCCAGCAGTGGGCAGCATAATTCACCCCTCCACTTT. The chain has TRBV6-6 and TRBJ1-6, with unresolved D. Germline assignment: CDR1 MNHNY and CDR2 SVGAGI (reference sequence). V was clipped by 5 bases and J by 5 bases, with 7 bases between them. CDR3 length equals 13 residues.

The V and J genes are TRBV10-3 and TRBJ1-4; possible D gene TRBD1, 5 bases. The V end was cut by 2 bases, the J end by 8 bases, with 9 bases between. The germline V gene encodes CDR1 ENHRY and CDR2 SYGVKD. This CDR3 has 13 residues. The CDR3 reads CAISELRGEKLFF. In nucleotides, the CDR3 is TGTGCCATCAGTGAGCTAAGGGGAGAAAAACTGTTTTTT.

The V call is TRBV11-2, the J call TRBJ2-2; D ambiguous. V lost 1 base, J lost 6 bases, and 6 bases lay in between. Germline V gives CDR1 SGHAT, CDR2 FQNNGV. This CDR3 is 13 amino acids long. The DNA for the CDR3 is TGTGCCAGCAGCTTAGTGCGGTCCGGGGAGCTGTTTTTT. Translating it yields CASSLVRSGELFF. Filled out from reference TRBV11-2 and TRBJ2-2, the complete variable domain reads EAGVAQSPRYKIIEKRQSVAFWCNPISGHATLYWYQQILGQGPKLLIQFQNNGVVDDSQLPKDRFSAERLKGVDSTLKIQPAKLEDSAVYLCASSLVRSGELFFGEGSRLTVL.

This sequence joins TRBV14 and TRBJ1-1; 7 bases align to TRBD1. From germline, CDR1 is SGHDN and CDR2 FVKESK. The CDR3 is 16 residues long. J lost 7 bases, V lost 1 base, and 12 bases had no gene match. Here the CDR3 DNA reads TGTGCCAGCAGCCAAGGTGCCGGGGCCAACAGGGGTGAAGCTTTCTTT. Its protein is CASSQGAGANRGEAFF.

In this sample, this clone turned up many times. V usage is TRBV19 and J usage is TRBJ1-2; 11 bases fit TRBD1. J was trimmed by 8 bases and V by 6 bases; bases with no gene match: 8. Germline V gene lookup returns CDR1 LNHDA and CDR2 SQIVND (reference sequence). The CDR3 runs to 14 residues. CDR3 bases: TGTGCCAGTAGCCGCGGACAGGGGGCAGGGGGCTACACCTTC. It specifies CASSRGQGAGGYTF.

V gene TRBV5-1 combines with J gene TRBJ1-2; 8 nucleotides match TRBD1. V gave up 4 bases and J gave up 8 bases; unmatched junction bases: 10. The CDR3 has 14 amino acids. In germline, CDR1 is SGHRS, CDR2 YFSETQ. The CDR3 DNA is TGCGCCAGCAGCCCAGGGGACAGGCCGCAGGGCTACACCTTC. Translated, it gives CASSPGDRPQGYTF.

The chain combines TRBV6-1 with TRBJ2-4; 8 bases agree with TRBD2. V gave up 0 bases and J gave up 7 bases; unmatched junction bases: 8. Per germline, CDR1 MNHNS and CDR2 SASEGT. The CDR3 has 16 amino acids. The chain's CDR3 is CASSEASSGGGNIQYF. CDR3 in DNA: TGTGCCAGCAGTGAAGCATCAAGCGGGGGAGGGAACATTCAGTACTTC.

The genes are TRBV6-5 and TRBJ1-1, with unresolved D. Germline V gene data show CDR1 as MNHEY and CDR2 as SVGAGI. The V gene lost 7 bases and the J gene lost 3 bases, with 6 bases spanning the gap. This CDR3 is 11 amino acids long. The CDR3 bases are TGTGCCAGCATAACGGACACTGAAGCTTTCTTT. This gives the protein CASITDTEAFF.

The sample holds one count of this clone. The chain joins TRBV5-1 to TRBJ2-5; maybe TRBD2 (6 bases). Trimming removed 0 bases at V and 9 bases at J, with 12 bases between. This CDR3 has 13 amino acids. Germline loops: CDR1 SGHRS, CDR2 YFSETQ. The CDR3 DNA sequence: TGCGCCAGCAGCTTGGAGCCCCCGGGGGCCCAGTACTTC. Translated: CASSLEPPGAQYF.

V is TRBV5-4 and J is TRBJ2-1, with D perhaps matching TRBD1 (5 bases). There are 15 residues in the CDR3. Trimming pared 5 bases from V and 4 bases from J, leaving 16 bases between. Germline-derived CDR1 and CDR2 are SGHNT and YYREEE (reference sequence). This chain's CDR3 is CASRQGSVGYNEQFF. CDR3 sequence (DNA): TGTGCCAGCAGGCAGGGCTCGGTTGGGTACAATGAGCAGTTCTTC.

The CDR3 DNA is TGTGCCAGCAGCCGCGACAGGGCCCGCTACGAGCAGTACTTC. Residues: CASSRDRARYEQYF. The chain is built from TRBV5-8 and TRBJ2-7, with 7 bases fitting TRBD1. CDR1 is SGHTS, CDR2 YDEGEE, per germline. The length of the CDR3 is 14 residues. V dropped 4 bases and J dropped 3; count of bases not matched to a gene: 7.

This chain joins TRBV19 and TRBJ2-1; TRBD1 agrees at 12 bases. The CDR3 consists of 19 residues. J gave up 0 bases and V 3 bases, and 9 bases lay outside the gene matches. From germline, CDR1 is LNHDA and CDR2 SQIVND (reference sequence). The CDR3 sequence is CASSIRDRGLKSSYNEQFF. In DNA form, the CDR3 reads TGTGCCAGTAGTATCCGGGACAGGGGGCTTAAGAGCTCCTACAATGAGCAGTTCTTC.